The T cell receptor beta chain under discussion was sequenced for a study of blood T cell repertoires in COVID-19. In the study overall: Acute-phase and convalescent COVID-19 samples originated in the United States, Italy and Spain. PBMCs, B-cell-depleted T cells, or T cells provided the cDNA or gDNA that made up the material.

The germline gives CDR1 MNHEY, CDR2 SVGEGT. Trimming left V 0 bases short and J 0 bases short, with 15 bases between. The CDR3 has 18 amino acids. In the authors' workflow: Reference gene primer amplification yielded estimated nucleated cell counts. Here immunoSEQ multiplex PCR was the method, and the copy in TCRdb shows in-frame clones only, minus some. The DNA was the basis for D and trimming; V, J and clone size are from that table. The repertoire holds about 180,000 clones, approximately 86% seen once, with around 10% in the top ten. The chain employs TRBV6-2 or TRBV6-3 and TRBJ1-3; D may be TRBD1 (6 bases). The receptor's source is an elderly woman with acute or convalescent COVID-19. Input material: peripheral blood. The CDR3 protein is CASSYSISDRPSGNTIYF. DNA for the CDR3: TGTGCCAGCAGTTACTCGATATCCGACAGGCCCTCTGGAAACACCATATATTTT.